These T cell receptor beta chains were read from a single sample in a study of blood T cell repertoires in COVID-19. Clones were read by immunoSEQ multiplex PCR, and TCRdb kept only the in-frame ones, dropping some. The sample contains fewer than 200,000 clones, around 74% of which appear only once. Material for sequencing was peripheral blood. These receptor sequences come from a woman aged 80 or older with acute or convalescent COVID-19. Each CDR3 is given with its conserved first and last residue. Fields, in order: J gene, D gene, clone size, V gene, CDR3 DNA, CDR3 protein. D genes are given only for firm matches. The listing skips clone size in some rows; elsewhere it reads once, few, many or a size class.

J gene: TRBJ2-1; D gene: TRBD2; clone size: .; V gene: TRBV15; CDR3 DNA: TGTGCCACCAGCAGAGATCTAGCGGGAGGTGCCAACAATGAGCAGTTCTTC; CDR3 protein: CATSRDLAGGANNEQFF
J gene: TRBJ1-6; D gene: .; clone size: .; V gene: TRBV27; CDR3 DNA: TGTGCCAGCCAGTCAGGTTCCTATAATTCACCCCTCCACTTT; CDR3 protein: CASQSGSYNSPLHF
J gene: TRBJ2-2; D gene: .; clone size: few; V gene: TRBV27; CDR3 DNA: TGTGCCAGCAGCTGGGCCGGACTTAACACCGGGGAGCTGTTTTTT; CDR3 protein: CASSWAGLNTGELFF
J gene: TRBJ2-2; D gene: .; clone size: .; V gene: TRBV5-1; CDR3 DNA: TGCGCCAGCAGCTCTGAACCGGACACCGGGGAGCTGTTTTTT; CDR3 protein: CASSSEPDTGELFF
J gene: TRBJ2-2; D gene: .; clone size: .; V gene: TRBV9; CDR3 DNA: TGTGCCAGCAGCGTAGGACCGGGACAACCAAACACCGGGGAGCTGTTTTTT; CDR3 protein: CASSVGPGQPNTGELFF
J gene: TRBJ2-5; D gene: TRBD2; clone size: .; V gene: TRBV27; CDR3 DNA: TGTGCCAGCAGTTTATGGCGGGAGGGCCCGGGTAAAGAGACCCAGTACTTC; CDR3 protein: CASSLWREGPGKETQYF
J gene: TRBJ1-1; D gene: TRBD1; clone size: .; V gene: TRBV10-1; CDR3 DNA: TGCGCCAGCAGCGAACAGGGGTCGAACACTGAAGCTTTCTTT; CDR3 protein: CASSEQGSNTEAFF
J gene: TRBJ2-2; D gene: TRBD2; clone size: .; V gene: TRBV5-1; CDR3 DNA: TGCGCCAGCAGCTTGGGGCTAGCGGGGAACACCGGGGAGCTGTTTTTT; CDR3 protein: CASSLGLAGNTGELFF
J gene: TRBJ2-3; D gene: .; clone size: .; V gene: TRBV5-1; CDR3 DNA: TGCGCCAGCATAAAGGACAGCTTCTACGGAACAGATACGCAGTATTTT; CDR3 protein: CASIKDSFYGTDTQYF
J gene: TRBJ1-1; D gene: .; clone size: .; V gene: TRBV10-1; CDR3 DNA: TGCGCCAGCAGTGTTGGACAGAGGGACACTGAAGCTTTCTTT; CDR3 protein: CASSVGQRDTEAFF
J gene: TRBJ1-2; D gene: .; clone size: .; V gene: TRBV7-8; CDR3 DNA: TGTGCCAGCAGCTTATTTCGGGAGTCAGATGGCTACACCTTC; CDR3 protein: CASSLFRESDGYTF
J gene: TRBJ2-6; D gene: .; clone size: .; V gene: TRBV27; CDR3 DNA: TGTGCCAGCAGACCAACTCGCTCTGGGGCCAACGTCCTGACTTTC; CDR3 protein: CASRPTRSGANVLTF
J gene: TRBJ1-3; D gene: .; clone size: .; V gene: TRBV24-1; CDR3 DNA: TGTGCCACCAGTGATACGAAAACGGGCGGAGGTGGAAACACCATATATTTT; CDR3 protein: CATSDTKTGGGGNTIYF
J gene: TRBJ2-7; D gene: .; clone size: few; V gene: TRBV3-1/TRBV3-2; CDR3 DNA: TGTGCCAGCAGCCAAGGAGGTCAGGGTCTATCCTACGAGCAGTACTTC; CDR3 protein: CASSQGGQGLSYEQYF
J gene: TRBJ2-2; D gene: .; clone size: .; V gene: TRBV27; CDR3 DNA: TGTGCCAGCATGTGCCTTGAGGACTGCTCCGATTTTGGGGAGCTGTTTTTT; CDR3 protein: CASMCLEDCSDFGELFF
J gene: TRBJ1-4; D gene: .; clone size: .; V gene: TRBV4-1; CDR3 DNA: TGCGCCAGCAGCCAACGGCAGGGGCCTAATGAAAAACTGTTTTTT; CDR3 protein: CASSQRQGPNEKLFF
J gene: TRBJ1-1; D gene: TRBD1; clone size: .; V gene: TRBV10-3; CDR3 DNA: TGTGCCATCCAGGACAGGAGCACTGAAGCTTTCTTT; CDR3 protein: CAIQDRSTEAFF
J gene: TRBJ2-7; D gene: .; clone size: .; V gene: TRBV18; CDR3 DNA: TGTGCCAGCTCACGGGGGCTGGAGTCCTACGAGCAGTACTTC; CDR3 protein: CASSRGLESYEQYF
J gene: TRBJ1-5; D gene: .; clone size: few; V gene: TRBV28; CDR3 DNA: TGTGCCAGCACCTCGGGCTCGGGCAGGGGTCAGCCCCAGCATTTT; CDR3 protein: CASTSGSGRGQPQHF
J gene: TRBJ2-1; D gene: TRBD2; clone size: few; V gene: TRBV7-8; CDR3 DNA: TGTGCCAGCAGCTTAGACTATGGCGGGAGCTCCTACAATGAGCAGTTCTTC; CDR3 protein: CASSLDYGGSSYNEQFF
J gene: TRBJ1-2; D gene: TRBD1; clone size: .; V gene: TRBV5-1; CDR3 DNA: TGCGCCAGCAGCTCGGACAGGGGAAACTATGGCTACACCTTC; CDR3 protein: CASSSDRGNYGYTF
J gene: TRBJ2-7; D gene: TRBD2; clone size: once; V gene: TRBV24-1; CDR3 DNA: TGTGCCACCAGTGATTCGAAACTAGCGGGAGTAGGCGAGCAGTACTTC; CDR3 protein: CATSDSKLAGVGEQYF
J gene: TRBJ2-5; D gene: TRBD1; clone size: .; V gene: TRBV27; CDR3 DNA: TGTGCCAGCCCTTCCGGGACAGAAAAAGAGACCCAGTACTTC; CDR3 protein: CASPSGTEKETQYF